This T cell receptor (beta chain) is drawn from a study of CD8+ T cells in alopecia areata. Across the whole study: Twice a day, 5 to 10 mg of oral tofacitinib was administered to treated patients.

Indicated treatment: oral pan-JAK inhibitor, 5-10 mg twice daily. cDNA serving as the sequencing template came from extracted, reverse transcribed RNA. The table came from immunoSEQ multiplex PCR; TCRdb's copy has only in-frame clones and leaves some out. The sample includes roughly 100,000 clones, around 60% of them seen just once. The sample here was CD8+ T cells sorted from blood, taken at roughly week 55, from a patient treated with tofacitinib. The receptor comes from a human donor with alopecia areata.

In DNA, the CDR3 is TGTGCCATCAGGGAGGGCTCCTACGAGCAGTACTTC. It specifies CAIREGSYEQYF. The rearrangement links TRBV10-3 to TRBJ2-5; D possibly corresponds to TRBD2 (6 bases). The J call may be faulty, since TRBJ2-7 better matches the DNA end. Germline V gene lookup returns CDR1 ENHRY and CDR2 SYGVKD. The CDR3 is 12 residues long.